Detailed here is one T cell receptor (beta chain). This specimen comes from a study of blood T cell repertoires in COVID-19. Study summary: Sites in the United States, Italy and Spain provided acute and convalescent COVID-19 samples. Sample material is recorded as cDNA or gDNA derived from T cells, B-cell-depleted T cells, or PBMCs.

In terms of age and location, participants ranged from about 18 to 100 years and lived in fewer than 30 US areas. Clinical history reported by participants formed the basis on which cohorts were assigned. The method was immunoSEQ multiplex PCR; TCRdb's version includes in-frame clones alone and lacks a portion of them. The sample lists fewer than 350,000 clones; 65% to 90% were seen once. V lost 3 bases and J 0 bases, leaving 8 bases between the germline ends. The germline gives CDR1 KGHSH, CDR2 LQKENI. There are 14 residues in the CDR3. The sequencing sample was made of PBMCs or T cells enriched from blood (not recorded which). The receptor was isolated from a woman between 40 and 50 years old with acute COVID-19. The chain uses TRBV18 and TRBJ2-5, with D perhaps matching TRBD2 (6 bases). Here the CDR3 reads CASSPAGYQETQYF. The CDR3 DNA is TGTGCCAGCTCACCGGCGGGGTACCAAGAGACCCAGTACTTC.